This T cell receptor beta chain is from a study of T-cell reconstitution after alpha-beta-depleted transplantation in children. Whole-study findings and limits: In some patients, recipient T cells and intrathymic progenitors surviving conditioning explained high day-60 diversity. About two months after transplant, alpha-beta T cells reportedly came from several hundred expanded graft clones. At one year after transplant, newly produced T cells mostly accounted for T-cell counts and diversity.

Notes on this clonotype: Its antigen is as yet unknown.

Unique molecular identifiers were incorporated during preparation of the TCRbeta library. MiXCR, applied by TCRdb to the PCR reads, yields one record per CDR3 protein. The data show roughly 670,000 distinct CDR3 sequences, with about an eighth seen just once and around 0.79% held by the top ten. Germline loops: CDR1 SGHDT, CDR2 YYEEEE. V was trimmed by 2 bases and J by 6 bases, leaving 5 bases between them. There are 11 residues in the CDR3. The sequenced sample was PBMCs, obtained before TCRalphabeta/CD19-depleted stem cell transplant. V is TRBV5-6 and J is TRBJ1-1; D unresolved. This clonotype originated in a girl aged 2-9 years with congenital amegakaryocytic thrombocytopenia, due to receive a stem cell transplant. The CDR3 nucleotides are TGTGCCAGCAGCTTACAGTCTGAAGCTTTCTTT. Translating it yields CASSLQSEAFF.